This TCR beta chain came from a study of cytomegalovirus exposure and HLA in healthy donors listed by TCRdb under 2017. For the study in its entirety: An earlier analysis of several hundred of the donors reported about 290 Gb of sequence data and 100 million to 130 million unique TCR beta sequences from approximately 180 million T cells. Every repertoire in the discovery cohort had been generated on one and the same sequencing platform. The later analysis used no new phenotypic data to find candidate immune exposures, relying instead on TCR beta sequences and their occurrence across donors. Donor age, sex, ethnicity and CMV serostatus were collected together with the repertoire data. Among some 400 genotyped donors of the cohort, an average of around 250,000 unique TCR beta nucleotide sequences was sequenced per donor, of which roughly 17% were non-productive. In addition to the first cohort of several hundred subjects, a separate validation cohort of approximately 120 different subjects was used. Five DR-DQ haplotypes were handled as single units for association and clustering because linkage in the cohort was strong. To predict cytomegalovirus infection status, the study brought together high-throughput TCR immunosequencing, statistical association of individual TCRs with disease status, and machine learning. The genetic ancestry cluster associated with self-reported Caucasian donors included about 81% of the approximately 430 genotyped donors. The study aimed to test whether signatures of past pathogen exposure could be identified by cataloging public T cell receptors. The study used immunosequencing to profile the T cell repertoires of around 600 subjects and linked those repertoires to cytomegalovirus serostatus. In an earlier analysis of a few hundred of the donors, high-throughput TCR beta sequencing was used to judge whether each TCR beta V gene segment behaved as functional or pseudogenic. HLA typing covered class I and class II loci at four-digit resolution. A later genetic analysis used genome-wide SNP genotypes for 398 of the 666 donors, treating that subset as a discovery cohort. An early release covering roughly 580 HLA-typed donors comprised about 300 gigabases of sequencing data and tens of millions of unique TCR sequences. Typing coverage differed by locus: A, B, C, DRB1 and DQB1 were typed in roughly 629-640 donors, DQA1 in roughly 500, DPA1 in some 600, and DPB1 in 400 to 490. To study patterns of TCR occurrence, a later analysis re-analyzed previously published TCR beta repertoires from hundreds of donors and added high-resolution HLA genotyping.

The library was made by the immunoSEQ multiplex PCR assay. For the multiplex PCR, a mixture combining 60 forward primers for TCR Vbeta segments and 13 reverse primers for TCR Jbeta segments was used. The CDR3 region of rearranged TCR beta genes was amplified from genomic DNA by a multiplex PCR assay. The amplified TCR beta libraries were sequenced on the Illumina HiSeq System as 87-base-pair reads. In the original analysis: In a later analysis, tens of millions of unique TCR beta chains were counted across the approximately 640 repertoires, and approximately 11 million of these chains were shared by at least two donors. A nearest-neighbor algorithm error-corrected the raw reads and collapsed the reads into unique sequences, merging closely related sequences to remove PCR and sequencing errors. To assign V, D and J gene segments, CDR3 sequences were aligned to IMGT reference sequences. Each retained sequence needed at least a six-nucleotide match to both a V gene segment and a J gene segment. Rearrangements were called productive when the CDR3 lacked stop codons and stayed in frame with V and J; all others were non-productive. Following IMGT convention, CDR3 was defined as the stretch from the second conserved V-encoded cysteine up to the conserved J-encoded phenylalanine. The earlier analysis of a few hundred of the donors excluded sequences that lacked an unambiguous match to a single V gene segment. In an earlier analysis of roughly 500 of the donors, V segments were called functional above 56.7% productive rearrangements and were called segregating when the between-donor standard deviation exceeded 5%. A statistical classification framework was built to diagnose cytomegalovirus status from the catalog of TCR beta chain sequences. V and J gene assignment, in a later analysis, came from comparing TCR nucleotide sequences with IMGT/GENE-DB human TR gene sequences. The TCRdist pipeline was used in a later analysis to assign CDR3 sequences and most-parsimonious VDJ recombination scenarios. In a later analysis, each TCR beta chain was defined by its CDR3 amino acid sequence together with its V-gene family, and reads lacking a unique V-gene family were excluded. As a way to deal with suspected cross-contamination and a sequencing artifact, a later analysis dropped over 550 nucleotide sequences that were highly shared and had low generation probability. A later analysis calculated a clonal expansion index for each public chain from normalized within-repertoire ranks of inferred template counts. In a later analysis, generation probabilities were computed with a VDJ recombination model fitted to out-of-frame rearrangements, and the resulting probabilities were checked against IGoR. In a later analysis, TCR-TCR, TCR-HLA and TCR-CMV co-occurrence was scored with hypergeometric tests, and a repertoire-size bias correction was applied to TCR pairs. A later analysis estimated false discovery rates by permuting HLA or CMV assignments 20 times. A later analysis grouped co-occurring TCRs with DBSCAN, adding TCRdist sequence similarity when clustering within HLA-allele-positive subsets. For co-occurrence clustering, repertoires with fewer than 30,000 or more than 120,000 public chains were excluded, along with several repertoires with anomalous nucleotide sharing. Held by TCRdb, this immuneACCESS table contains in-frame sequences only and omits some clones. Under half of the omission traces to an unresolved V gene where checked; the cause of the rest is unknown. That table gives V, J and clone size, and the DNA gave D and trimming. The sample table shows roughly 150,000 clones, and roughly three quarters are seen once. The ten top clones hold approximately 4.4% of the sample.

Remarks on this clone: There is no known antigen for this receptor. Within one base of it there is no much larger clone, and no base qualities were kept.

Including cysteine and phenylalanine, the CDR3 has 15 amino acids. Just the 45-base CDR3 DNA is kept, in frame starting at base 1. Clipping removes 5 bases from V and 0 bases from J, with 4 as the unmatched junction base count. From the germline V gene (reference sequence), CDR1 is SEHNR and CDR2 is FQNEAQ. The cohort consisted of 666 healthy bone marrow donors. All cohort members were sampled while nominally healthy, although unrecorded immune exposures were likely present. The donor was CMV seropositive and belonged to the group of over 250 seropositive cohort members. A peripheral blood sample was collected from each donor, and TCR beta sequencing was performed on peripheral blood mononuclear cells. Genomic DNA extraction from the blood cell samples was performed with the Qiagen DNeasy Blood Extraction Kit. Paper-wide results and their limitations: A later analysis associated about 17,000 TCR beta sequences with specific HLA alleles at a false discovery rate of 0.05. Most CMV-associated TCR beta chains appeared to be HLA-restricted in a later analysis, and the HLA associations seemed to be driven largely by CMV exposure. The only immune exposure information available for the cohort was CMV serostatus. In a later genetic analysis, fewer N-insertions in productive TCRs were reported among donors in an Asian-associated ancestry cluster than the roughly 640-donor mean. In vitro tests confirmed that a few of the cytomegalovirus-associated TCR beta chains recognize cytomegalovirus antigens. While some public TCRs were present in many individuals, most TCR sequences turned up only very rarely across donors. In a later analysis, several top co-occurrence clusters were reported to appear linked to parvovirus B19, influenza, CMV and Epstein-Barr virus. In a later analysis, TCR association rates were found to vary across HLA loci, with the most associated TCRs seen for DRB1 alleles and the fewest for HLA-C alleles. Because HLA typing was missing for some donors at each locus, association tests included only the typed subset. In an earlier analysis of about 600 of the donors, most TCR beta V segments appeared in productive rearrangements about 87% or about 30% of the time, broadly matching IMGT annotations. This cohort had only TCR beta chains sequenced, and the lack of alpha or paired-chain data limited which features could be detected. V-gene and J-gene trimming of TCR beta chains was associated with a missense DCLRE1C variant in a later genetic analysis, and the association was replicated in an independent cohort. The sequencing pipeline was judged likely to have produced a cluster of highly shared sequence variants as a technical artifact. A total of fewer than 200 TCR beta chains were listed by the study as associated with cytomegalovirus. In both the original and validation cohorts, the classifier was reported to diagnose cytomegalovirus status with high specificity and sensitivity. Correlated functional status among segregating V segments might be attributable to linkage disequilibrium, but an unknown experimental factor could not be ruled out. The presence/absence analyses assumed that sequencing depth was roughly uniform across donors, and that assumption may not be true. A later analysis found that HLA-associated TCR beta chains were more clonally expanded and had lower generation probabilities than equally common non-associated chains. About 17 rarely observed V segments, including chromosome 9 orphons, were excluded from the earlier analysis of about 500 of the donors because counts were too low. Because the 87-base-pair reads could not distinguish some IMGT-functional V segments, including TRBV6-2 and TRBV6-3, those segments were excluded. It was suggested by the authors that the approach could potentially be generalized to other disease states and immunological phenotypes. A further reported finding was that TCR beta sequences accurately predicted the HLA-A and HLA-B alleles for most subjects in the first cohort. When HLA alleles, especially DR and DQ, strongly co-occurred, TCR associations were difficult to assign to individual alleles.

The chain couples TRBV7-9 to TRBJ1-3, with TRBD1 matching 7 junction bases. Sample: PBMCs. The clonotype comes from a man younger than 35 in good health and CMV-seropositive. The nucleotide sequence reads as follows: TGTGCCAGCAGCCGACAGGGATACTCTGGAAACACCATATATTTT. This codes for CASSRQGYSGNTIYF.